Each of the 18 T cell receptor beta chains below was sequenced from the same sample in a study of cytomegalovirus exposure and HLA in healthy donors. This PCR relied on a set of 60 Vbeta primers and 13 Jbeta primers. Generated by immunoSEQ multiplex PCR, the TCRdb table keeps only in-frame clones and is missing some. The profile shows approximately 170,000 clones, around 81% of them singletons. Sequenced: PBMCs. These receptors all come from a man aged 35-49 years in good health and CMV-seronegative.

The chain recombines TRBV5-1 with TRBJ2-7; unclear D gene. Germline V CDR1 and CDR2: SGHRS, YFSETQ. The ends were cut back, 4 bases at V and 6 bases at J, with 11 bases in the middle. The CDR3 has 12 residues. The CDR3 spells CASSLFFSEQYF. CDR3 coding DNA: TGCGCCAGCAGCCTGTTTTTCAGCGAGCAGTACTTC.

The chain couples TRBV30 to TRBJ2-1; TRBD2 agrees at 14 bases. Trimming at V came to 4 bases and at J to 5 bases, leaving 4 bases not matched to a gene. The CDR3 totals 15 residues. Per the germline V gene, CDR1 is GTSNPN and CDR2 is SVGIG (reference sequence). The CDR3 is CAWKRLAGGNNEQFF. CDR3 sequence (DNA): TGTGCCTGGAAAAGACTAGCGGGAGGGAACAATGAGCAGTTCTTC.

The V call is TRBV27, the J call TRBJ2-7; TRBD1 is a possible D gene (6 bases). Germline values: CDR1 MNHEY, CDR2 SMNVEV (reference sequence). V was shortened by 0 bases and J by 6 bases, with 9 bases between the two germline ends. The CDR3 extends over 13 amino acids. This CDR3 reads CASSLSGGSEQYF. CDR3 DNA: TGTGCCAGCAGTTTATCAGGGGGTAGCGAGCAGTACTTC.

V gene TRBV4-2 combines with J gene TRBJ1-6; the match to TRBD1 covers 8 bases. From germline, CDR1 is LGHNA and CDR2 YNFKEQ. This CDR3 is 17 amino acids long. Trimming removed 3 bases from V and 9 bases from J; junction bases left unmatched: 13. Written as DNA, the CDR3 is TGTGCCAGCAGCCACACCTCTGGGGCAGGGGGCGGTTCACCCCTCCACTTT. Translated: CASSHTSGAGGGSPLHF.

This clone was picked up one time. Here the CDR3 reads CSASTSGSSNEQFF. The DNA of the CDR3 is TGCAGCGCTTCTACTAGCGGGAGTTCCAATGAGCAGTTCTTC. V usage is TRBV29-1 and J usage is TRBJ2-1, with 11 bases fitting TRBD2. Germline CDR1 and CDR2: SQVTM and ANQGSEA. The CDR3 is made up of 14 amino acids. With V trimmed by 7 bases and J by 6 bases, 8 bases remained unmatched.

The rearrangement links TRBV18 to TRBJ1-2, with a possible D match to TRBD1 (6 bases). This CDR3 region has 14 residues. The germline V gene encodes CDR1 KGHSH and CDR2 LQKENI. The V and J ends lost 9 bases and 6 bases respectively, with 20 bases between them. The CDR3 DNA sequence: TGTGCCAGTTCCCCCGAAGACAGGTCGGATGGCTACACCTTC. Its translation is CASSPEDRSDGYTF.

The V and J genes are TRBV28 and TRBJ1-4, with unresolved D. CDR3 length: 13 residues. Trimming cost V 5 bases and J 8 bases, with 12 bases left between them. The germline CDR1 and CDR2 sequences are MDHEN and SYDVKM. The CDR3 DNA is TGTGCCAGCAGTCTCATTACCGGGGAAAAACTGTTTTTT. It translates to CASSLITGEKLFF. Variable domain in full (rest from reference TRBV28 and TRBJ1-4): DVKVTQSSRYLVKRTGEKVFLECVQDMDHENMFWYRQDPGLGLRLIYFSYDVKMKEKGDIPEGYSVSREKKERFSLILESASTNQTSMYLCASSLITGEKLFFGSGTQLSVL.

The J gene is TRBJ1-3, the V gene TRBV15; 9 bases fit TRBD1. J was trimmed by 1 base and V by 5 bases; bases with no gene match: 6. Germline V gene data show CDR1 as LNHNV and CDR2 as YYDKDF (reference sequence). The CDR3 consists of 16 residues. The CDR3, as DNA: TGTGCCACCAGCCGGGCCGGGACAGGGTCTGGAAACACCATATATTTT. Translated, it gives CATSRAGTGSGNTIYF.

DNA for the CDR3: TGTGCCAGCAGCTTGGGACAAATAACAGGGGCCTCGGGTGGCTACACCTTC. Translated: CASSLGQITGASGGYTF. The chain uses TRBV5-5 and TRBJ1-2; TRBD1 matches at 7 bases. CDR1 and CDR2 from the germline V gene are SGHKS and YYEKEE (reference sequence). Trimming cost V 0 bases and J 7 bases; bases outside gene matches: 15. The CDR3 is 17 amino acids.

In its sample, this clone was seen a few times. The chain links TRBV2 to TRBJ1-1; D remains ambiguous. Germline V gene data show CDR1 as SNHLY and CDR2 as FYNNEI. Trimming pared 6 bases from V and 5 bases from J, leaving 13 bases between. CDR3 length: 13 amino acids. As DNA, the CDR3 is TGTGCCAGCAGGAGGGAACGGGAGACTGAAGCTTTCTTT. Its translation is CASRRERETEAFF.

This clone was seen a few times. The genes are TRBV27 and TRBJ1-3; 7 bases line up with TRBD1. The trim removed 5 bases at V and 0 bases at J, leaving 4 bases unmatched. The germline V gene has CDR1 MNHEY and CDR2 SMNVEV (reference sequence). The length of the CDR3 is 15 residues. CDR3 DNA: TGTGCCAGCAGTCTAGGGGGCCTCTCTGGAAACACCATATATTTT. Residues: CASSLGGLSGNTIYF.

The gene calls are TRBV25-1 and TRBJ1-4; 8 nucleotides match TRBD1. V trimming: 3 bases; J trimming: 3 bases; junction bases outside the gene matches: 9. The CDR3 has 17 amino acids. CDR1 MGHDK and CDR2 SYGVNS come from the germline V gene. The CDR3 coding sequence is TGTGCCAGCAGTGACCCCGGACAGGGCCCACCTAATGAAAAACTGTTTTTT. Translated: CASSDPGQGPPNEKLFF.

V usage is TRBV6-5 and J usage is TRBJ2-7; 9 bases are a match to TRBD2. Germline loops: CDR1 MNHEY, CDR2 SVGAGI. V shed 7 bases, J shed 5 bases, and the junction held 6 bases outside the gene matches. This CDR3 spans 13 amino acids. The CDR3 DNA reads TGTGCCAGCATAGCGGGAGCTACCCACGAGCAGTACTTC. It codes for CASIAGATHEQYF.

In nucleotides, the CDR3 is TGTGCCTGGAGTGCTGGCCAAACGGGCTACACCTTC. Translating gives CAWSAGQTGYTF. V and J are TRBV30 and TRBJ1-2; D unresolved. Germline lookup yields CDR1 GTSNPN and CDR2 SVGIG (reference sequence). Deletions cut 1 base from V and 8 bases from J, with 11 bases between. The CDR3 consists of 12 residues. Based on the CDR3 plus reference TRBV30 and TRBJ1-2, the full variable domain is SQTIHQWPATLVQPVGSPLSLECTVEGTSNPNLYWYRQAAGRGLQLLFYSVGIGQISSEVPQNLSASRPQDRQFILSSKKLLLSDSGFYLCAWSAGQTGYTFGSGTRLTVV.

The V gene is TRBV27, the J gene TRBJ2-1, with 11 positions matching TRBD2. Germline V gene sequence: CDR1 MNHEY, CDR2 SMNVEV (reference sequence). Trimming cost V 4 bases and J 6 bases; bases outside gene matches: 17. The CDR3 contains 19 residues. CDR3 sequence reads: CASSSIAGGPLGASNEQFF. CDR3 nucleotide sequence: TGTGCCAGCAGTTCAATAGCGGGAGGGCCGCTAGGGGCTTCCAATGAGCAGTTCTTC.

The chain carries TRBV5-5 and TRBJ2-5, with 16 bases matching TRBD2. This CDR3 comprises 18 residues. Germline V gene sequence: CDR1 SGHKS, CDR2 YYEKEE (reference sequence). J lost 2 bases, V lost 0 bases, and 4 bases had no gene match. This CDR3 reads CASSLVGLAGGTQETQYF. As DNA, the CDR3 is TGTGCCAGCAGCTTGGTGGGACTAGCGGGAGGGACGCAAGAGACCCAGTACTTC.

This sequence joins TRBV19 and TRBJ2-5, with D possibly TRBD2 on 6 matching bases. The DNA matches TRBJ2-7 better at its end, which makes the J call doubtful. In germline, CDR1 is LNHDA, CDR2 SQIVND (reference sequence). This CDR3 region has 15 residues. CDR3 sequence (DNA): TGTGCCAGTAGTGCCGCCGCGGGACCCAACTACGAGCAGTACTTC. Translation: CASSAAAGPNYEQYF.

As for this clone: One end of the junction is discordant with germline, which a read error may explain. CDR3 sequence: CASSPPGSSHNEQFF. In nucleotides, the CDR3 is TGCGCCAGCAGCCCACCGGGGAGCTCCCACAATGAGCAGTTCTTC. The genes are TRBV10-1 and TRBJ2-1; D is possibly TRBD2 (5 bases). The CDR3 extends over 15 amino acids. The V gene's germline CDR1 is WNHNN and CDR2 SYGVQD (reference sequence).